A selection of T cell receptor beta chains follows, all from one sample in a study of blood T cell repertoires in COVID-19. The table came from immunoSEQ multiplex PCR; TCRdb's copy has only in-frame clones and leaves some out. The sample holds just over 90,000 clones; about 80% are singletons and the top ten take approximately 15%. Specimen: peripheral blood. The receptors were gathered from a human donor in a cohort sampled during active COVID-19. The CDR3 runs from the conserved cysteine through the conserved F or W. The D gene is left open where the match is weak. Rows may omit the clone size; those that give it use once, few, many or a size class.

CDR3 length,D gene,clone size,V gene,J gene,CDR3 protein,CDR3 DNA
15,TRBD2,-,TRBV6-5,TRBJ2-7,CASSSILGLAVEQYF,TGTGCCAGCAGTAGCATTCTCGGACTAGCGGTTGAGCAGTACTTC
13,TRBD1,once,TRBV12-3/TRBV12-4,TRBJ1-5,CASSPDRERPQHF,TGTGCCAGCAGTCCGGACAGGGAACGGCCCCAGCATTTT
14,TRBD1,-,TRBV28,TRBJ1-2,CAIRGTGLGYGYTF,TGTGCCATCCGGGGGACAGGGTTAGGCTATGGCTACACCTTC
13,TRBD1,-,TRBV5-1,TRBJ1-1,CASSSEGASEAFF,TGCGCCAGCAGCTCAGAGGGGGCAAGTGAAGCTTTCTTT
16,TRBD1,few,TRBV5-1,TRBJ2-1,CASSKWVGQTTNEQFF,TGCGCCAGCAGCAAGTGGGTGGGACAGACTACCAATGAGCAGTTCTTC
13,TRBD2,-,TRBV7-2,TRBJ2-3,CASSSLAGDTQYF,TGTGCCAGCAGTTCATTAGCGGGAGATACGCAGTATTTT
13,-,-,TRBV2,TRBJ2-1,CASSGQRYDEQFF,TGTGCCAGCAGTGGCCAGCGGTACGATGAGCAGTTCTTC
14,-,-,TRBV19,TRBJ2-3,CASSITLSADTQYF,TGTGCCAGTAGTATAACCTTGTCAGCAGATACGCAGTATTTT
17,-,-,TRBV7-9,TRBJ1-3,CASSLGEGDYSGNTIYF,TGTGCCAGCAGCTTAGGGGAGGGGGACTACTCTGGAAACACCATATATTTT
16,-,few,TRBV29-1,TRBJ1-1,CSVTTTKKAGPPEAFF,TGCAGCGTTACCACTACCAAGAAGGCTGGTCCCCCTGAAGCTTTCTTT
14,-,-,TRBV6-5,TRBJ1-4,CASSSRRANEKLFF,TGTGCCAGCAGTTCCCGTCGAGCGAATGAAAAACTGTTTTTT
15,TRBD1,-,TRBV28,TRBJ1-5,CASSEYRGRNQPQHF,TGTGCCAGCAGTGAATACAGGGGAAGAAATCAGCCCCAGCATTTT
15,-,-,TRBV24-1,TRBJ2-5,CATSAASWDKETQYF,TGTGCCACCAGTGCCGCTTCCTGGGACAAAGAGACCCAGTACTTC
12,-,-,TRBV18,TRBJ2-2,CASSPSVGELFF,TGTGCCAGCTCACCATCTGTCGGGGAGCTGTTTTTT
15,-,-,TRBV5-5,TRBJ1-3,CASSLSMGAGNTIYF,TGTGCCAGCAGCTTGTCCATGGGCGCCGGAAACACCATATATTTT
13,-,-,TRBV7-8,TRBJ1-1,CASSEQINTEAFF,TGTGCCAGCAGCGAACAGATTAACACTGAAGCTTTCTTT
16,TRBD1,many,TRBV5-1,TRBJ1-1,CASSTRTGIFNTEAFF,TGCGCCAGCAGCACACGGACAGGGATCTTTAACACTGAAGCTTTCTTT
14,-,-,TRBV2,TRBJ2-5,CASSAEGAIETQYF,TGTGCCAGCAGTGCGGAGGGGGCTATTGAGACCCAGTACTTC
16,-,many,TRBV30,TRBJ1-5,CAWSRRDAGLGQPQHF,TGTGCCTGGAGTAGGAGGGATGCGGGCCTGGGACAGCCCCAGCATTTT